Sequencing of this TCR beta chain was carried out in a study of blood T cell repertoires in COVID-19. The CDR3 is 13 residues long. Unmatched junction bases numbered 5, after V lost 5 bases and J lost 5 bases. Germline CDR1 SGHVS, CDR2 FNYEAQ. Assay used: immunoSEQ multiplex PCR; TCRdb lists only in-frame clones, some missing. The sample holds some 80,000 clones, 65% to 90% seen once. Sequencing was carried out using peripheral blood. V gene TRBV7-6 combines with J gene TRBJ1-2; 7 bases align to TRBD1. The receptor was isolated from a woman between 45 and 65 years old with acute or convalescent COVID-19. The CDR3 reads CASSPGQLYGYTF. The CDR3 bases are TGTGCCAGCAGCCCGGGACAGCTTTATGGCTACACCTTC.